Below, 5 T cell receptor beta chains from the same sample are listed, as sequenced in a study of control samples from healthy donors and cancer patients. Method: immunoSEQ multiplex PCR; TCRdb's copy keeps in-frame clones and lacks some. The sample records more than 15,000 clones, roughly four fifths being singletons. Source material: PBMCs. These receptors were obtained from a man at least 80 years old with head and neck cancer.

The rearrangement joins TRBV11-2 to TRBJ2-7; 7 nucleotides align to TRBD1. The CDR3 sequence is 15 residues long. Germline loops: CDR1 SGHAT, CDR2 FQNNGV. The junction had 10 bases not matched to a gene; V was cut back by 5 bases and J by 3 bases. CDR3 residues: CASSLEQGSGYEQYF. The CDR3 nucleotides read TGTGCCAGCAGCCTTGAACAGGGGTCTGGCTACGAGCAGTACTTC.

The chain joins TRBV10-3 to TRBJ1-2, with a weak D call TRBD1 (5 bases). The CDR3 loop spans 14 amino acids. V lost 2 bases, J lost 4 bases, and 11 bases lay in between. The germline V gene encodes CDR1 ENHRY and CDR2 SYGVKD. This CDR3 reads CAISEGGSRYGYTF. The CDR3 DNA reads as TGTGCCATCAGTGAGGGGGGAAGTCGCTATGGCTACACCTTC.

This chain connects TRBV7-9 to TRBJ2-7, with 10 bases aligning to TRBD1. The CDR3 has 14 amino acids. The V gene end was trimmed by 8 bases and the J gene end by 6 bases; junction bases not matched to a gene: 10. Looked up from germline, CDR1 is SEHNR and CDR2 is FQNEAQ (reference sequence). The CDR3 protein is CASQDGTGAGEQYF. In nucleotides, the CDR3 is TGTGCCAGCCAAGACGGGACAGGGGCTGGCGAGCAGTACTTC.

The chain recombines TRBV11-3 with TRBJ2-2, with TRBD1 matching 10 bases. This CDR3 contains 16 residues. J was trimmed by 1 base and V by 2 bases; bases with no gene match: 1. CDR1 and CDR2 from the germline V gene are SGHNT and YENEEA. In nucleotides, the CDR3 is TGTGCCAGCAGCTTAAGGGACAGGGGGAACACCGGGGAGCTGTTTTTT. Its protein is CASSLRDRGNTGELFF.

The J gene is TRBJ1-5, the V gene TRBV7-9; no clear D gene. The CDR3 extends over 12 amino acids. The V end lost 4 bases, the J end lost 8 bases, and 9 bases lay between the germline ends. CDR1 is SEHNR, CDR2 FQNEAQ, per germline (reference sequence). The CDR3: CASSWASEPQHF. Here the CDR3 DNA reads TGTGCCAGCAGCTGGGCCTCGGAGCCCCAGCATTTT.